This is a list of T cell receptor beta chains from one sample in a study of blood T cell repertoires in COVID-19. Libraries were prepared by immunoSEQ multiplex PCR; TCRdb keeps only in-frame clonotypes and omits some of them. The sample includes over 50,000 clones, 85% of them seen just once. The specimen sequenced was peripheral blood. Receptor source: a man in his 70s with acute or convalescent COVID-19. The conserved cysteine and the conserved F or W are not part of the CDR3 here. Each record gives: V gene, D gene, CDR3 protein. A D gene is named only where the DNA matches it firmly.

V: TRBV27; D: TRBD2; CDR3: ASKSGGTSYNEQF
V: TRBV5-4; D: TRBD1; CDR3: ASSLNRGETQY
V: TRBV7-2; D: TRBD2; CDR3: ASSLGTSGYNEQF
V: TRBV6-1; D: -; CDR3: ASSERVKLGAKGYT
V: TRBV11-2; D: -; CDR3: ASSLGWGGNYGYT
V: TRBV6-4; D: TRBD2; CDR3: ASSDERGDTQY
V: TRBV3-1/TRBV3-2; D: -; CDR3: ASSNPTRGGYEQY
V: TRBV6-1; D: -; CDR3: ASSKGAQNLIAKNIQY
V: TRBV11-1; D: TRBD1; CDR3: ASSQTGGRNTEAF
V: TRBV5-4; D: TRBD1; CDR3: ASSSGQGETGELF
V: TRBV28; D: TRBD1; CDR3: ASSGQGKIHEQF
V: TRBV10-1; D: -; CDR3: ASSDGIVTDTQY
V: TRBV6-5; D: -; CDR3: ASSRGLANTGELF
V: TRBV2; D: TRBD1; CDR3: ASRDRDYEQY
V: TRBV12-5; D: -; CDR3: ASGLDAFERSGQPQH
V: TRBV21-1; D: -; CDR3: ASSKRGKNRVGNEKLF
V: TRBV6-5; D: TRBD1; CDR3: ASRYGTGDQPQH
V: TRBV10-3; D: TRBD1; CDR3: AISPGQGEETQY
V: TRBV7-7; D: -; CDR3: ASSPDSFANTGELF
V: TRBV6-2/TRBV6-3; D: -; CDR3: ASSYGGLGNTIY
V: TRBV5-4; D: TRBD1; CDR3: ASSLGTAGGEETQY
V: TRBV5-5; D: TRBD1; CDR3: ASSLVSGGETQY
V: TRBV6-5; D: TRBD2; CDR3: ASSRTSGGYNEQF
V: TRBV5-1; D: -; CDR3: ASSLSWGDRSTEAF